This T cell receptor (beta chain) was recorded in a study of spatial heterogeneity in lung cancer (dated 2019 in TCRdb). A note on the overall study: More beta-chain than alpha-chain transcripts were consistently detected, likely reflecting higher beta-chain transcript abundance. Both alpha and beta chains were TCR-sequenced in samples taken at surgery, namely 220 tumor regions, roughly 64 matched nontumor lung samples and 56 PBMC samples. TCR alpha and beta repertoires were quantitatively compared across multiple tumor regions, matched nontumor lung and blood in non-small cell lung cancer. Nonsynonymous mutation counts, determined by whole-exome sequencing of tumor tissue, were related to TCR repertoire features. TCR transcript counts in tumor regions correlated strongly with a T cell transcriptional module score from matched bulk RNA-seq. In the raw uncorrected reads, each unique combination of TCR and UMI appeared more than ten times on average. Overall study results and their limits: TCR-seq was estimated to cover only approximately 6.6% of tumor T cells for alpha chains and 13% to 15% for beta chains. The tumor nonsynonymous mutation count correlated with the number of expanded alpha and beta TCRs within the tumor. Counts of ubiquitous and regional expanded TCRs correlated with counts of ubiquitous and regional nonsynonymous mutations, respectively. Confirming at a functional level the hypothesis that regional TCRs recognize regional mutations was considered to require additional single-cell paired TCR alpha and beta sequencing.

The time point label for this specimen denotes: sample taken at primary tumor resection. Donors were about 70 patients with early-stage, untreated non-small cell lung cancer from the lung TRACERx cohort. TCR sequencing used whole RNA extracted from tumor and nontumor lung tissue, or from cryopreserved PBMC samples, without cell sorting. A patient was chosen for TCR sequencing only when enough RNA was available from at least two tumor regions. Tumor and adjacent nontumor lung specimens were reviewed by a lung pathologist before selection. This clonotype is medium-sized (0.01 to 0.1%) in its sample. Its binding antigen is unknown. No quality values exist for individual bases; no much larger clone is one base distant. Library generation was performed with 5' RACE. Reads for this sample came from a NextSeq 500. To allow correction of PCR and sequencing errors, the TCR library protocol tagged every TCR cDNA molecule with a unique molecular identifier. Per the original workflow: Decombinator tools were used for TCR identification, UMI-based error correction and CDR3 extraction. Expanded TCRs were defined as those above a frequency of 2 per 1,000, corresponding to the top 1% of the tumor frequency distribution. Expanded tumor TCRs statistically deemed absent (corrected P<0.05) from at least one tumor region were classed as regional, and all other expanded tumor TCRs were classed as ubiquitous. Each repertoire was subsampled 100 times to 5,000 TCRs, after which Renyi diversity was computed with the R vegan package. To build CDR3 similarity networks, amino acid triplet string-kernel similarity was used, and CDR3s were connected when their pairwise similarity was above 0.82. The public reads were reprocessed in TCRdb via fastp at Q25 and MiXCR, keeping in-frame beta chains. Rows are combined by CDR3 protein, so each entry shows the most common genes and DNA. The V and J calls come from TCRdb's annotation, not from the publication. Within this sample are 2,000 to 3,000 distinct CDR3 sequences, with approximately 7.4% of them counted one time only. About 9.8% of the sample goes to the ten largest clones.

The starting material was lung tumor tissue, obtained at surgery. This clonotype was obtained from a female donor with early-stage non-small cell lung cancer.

The nucleotide sequence is given as TGCGCCAGCAGCCCGGGATCACCTGGCACAGATACGCAGTATTTT. It encodes CASSPGSPGTDTQYF. Here the chain combines TRBV5-1 and TRBJ2-3; TRBD2 could be the D gene, as 5 bases match. V gives up 4 bases and J gives up 1 base, and the segment between their germline ends measures 13 bases. The CDR3 numbers 15 residues from cysteine through phenylalanine. CDR3 DNA only is kept here, 45 bases in frame from base 1. The CDR1 and CDR2 encoded by the germline V gene are SGHRS and YFSETQ.